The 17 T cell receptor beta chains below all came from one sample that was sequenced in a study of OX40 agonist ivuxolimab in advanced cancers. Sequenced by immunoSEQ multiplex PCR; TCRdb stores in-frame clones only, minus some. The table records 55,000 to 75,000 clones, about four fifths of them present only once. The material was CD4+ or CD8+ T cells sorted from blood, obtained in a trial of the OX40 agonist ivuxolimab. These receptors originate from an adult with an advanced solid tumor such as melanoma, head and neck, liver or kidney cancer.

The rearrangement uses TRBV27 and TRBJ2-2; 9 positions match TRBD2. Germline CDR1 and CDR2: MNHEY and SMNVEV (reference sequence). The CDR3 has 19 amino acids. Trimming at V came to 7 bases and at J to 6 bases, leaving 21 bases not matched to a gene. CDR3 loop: CASTLYITAGGESAGELFF. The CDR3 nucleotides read TGTGCCAGCACCCTATATATTACAGCGGGGGGAGAGTCGGCCGGGGAGCTGTTTTTT.

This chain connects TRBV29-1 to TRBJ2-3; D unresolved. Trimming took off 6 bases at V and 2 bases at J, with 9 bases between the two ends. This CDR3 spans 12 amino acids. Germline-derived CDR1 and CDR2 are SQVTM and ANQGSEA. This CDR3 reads CSVPEYTDTQYF. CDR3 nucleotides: TGCAGCGTCCCCGAATACACAGATACGCAGTATTTT.

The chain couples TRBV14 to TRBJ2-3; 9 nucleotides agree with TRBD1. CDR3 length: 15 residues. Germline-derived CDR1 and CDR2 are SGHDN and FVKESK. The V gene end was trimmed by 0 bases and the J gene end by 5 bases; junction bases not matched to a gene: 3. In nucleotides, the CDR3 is TGTGCCAGCAGCCAAGAACAGGGGGCAGGAGATACGCAGTATTTT. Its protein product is CASSQEQGAGDTQYF.

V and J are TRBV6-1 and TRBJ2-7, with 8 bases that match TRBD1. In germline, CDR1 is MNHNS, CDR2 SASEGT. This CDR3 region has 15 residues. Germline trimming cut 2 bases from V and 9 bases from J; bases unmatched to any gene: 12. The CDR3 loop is CASSEPGQVTRGQYF. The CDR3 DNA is TGTGCCAGCAGTGAACCGGGACAGGTTACAAGGGGGCAGTACTTC.

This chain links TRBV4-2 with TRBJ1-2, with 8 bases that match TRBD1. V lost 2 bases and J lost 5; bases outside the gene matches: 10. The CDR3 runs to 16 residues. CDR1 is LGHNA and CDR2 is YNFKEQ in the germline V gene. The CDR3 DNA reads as TGTGCCAGCAGCCAAAAGAGACAGGGGACCCAGTATGGCTACACCTTC. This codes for CASSQKRQGTQYGYTF.

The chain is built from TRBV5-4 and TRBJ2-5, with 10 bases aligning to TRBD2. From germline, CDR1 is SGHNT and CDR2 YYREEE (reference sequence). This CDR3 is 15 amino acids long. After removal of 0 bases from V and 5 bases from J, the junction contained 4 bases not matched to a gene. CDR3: CASSLVLAGVETQYF. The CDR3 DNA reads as TGTGCCAGCAGCTTGGTTCTAGCGGGAGTCGAGACCCAGTACTTC. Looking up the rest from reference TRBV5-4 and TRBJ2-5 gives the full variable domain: ETGVTQSPTHLIKTRGQQVTLRCSSQSGHNTVSWYQQALGQGPQFIFQYYREEENGRGNFPPRFSGLQFPNYSSELNVNALELDDSALYLCASSLVLAGVETQYFGPGTRLLVL.

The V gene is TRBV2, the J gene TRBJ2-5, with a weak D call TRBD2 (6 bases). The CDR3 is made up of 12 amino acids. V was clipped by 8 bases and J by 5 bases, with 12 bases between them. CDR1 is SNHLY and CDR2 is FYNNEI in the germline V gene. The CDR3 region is CASVAGRETQYF. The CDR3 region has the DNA TGTGCCAGCGTCGCGGGAAGGGAGACCCAGTACTTC.

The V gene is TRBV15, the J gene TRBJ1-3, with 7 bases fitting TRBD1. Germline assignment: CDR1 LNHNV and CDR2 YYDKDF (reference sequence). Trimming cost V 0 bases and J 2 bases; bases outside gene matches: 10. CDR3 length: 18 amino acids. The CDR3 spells CATSRDPFGQGAGNTIYF. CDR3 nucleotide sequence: TGTGCCACCAGCAGAGATCCCTTCGGGCAGGGGGCTGGAAACACCATATATTTT. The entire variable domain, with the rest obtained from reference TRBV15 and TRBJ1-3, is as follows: DAMVIQNPRYQVTQFGKPVTLSCSQTLNHNVMYWYQQKSSQAPKLLFHYYDKDFNNEADTPDNFQSRRPNTSFCFLDIRSPGLGDTAMYLCATSRDPFGQGAGNTIYFGEGSWLTVV.

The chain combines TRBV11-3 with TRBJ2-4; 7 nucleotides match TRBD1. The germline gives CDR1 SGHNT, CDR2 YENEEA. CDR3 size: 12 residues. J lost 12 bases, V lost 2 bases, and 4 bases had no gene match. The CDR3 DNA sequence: TGTGCCAGCAGCTTAACAGGGGAGACTCAGTACTTC. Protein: CASSLTGETQYF. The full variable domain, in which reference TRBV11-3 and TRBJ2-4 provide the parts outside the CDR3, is EAGVVQSPRYKIIEKKQPVAFWCNPISGHNTLYWYLQNLGQGPELLIRYENEEAVDDSQLPKDRFSAERLKGVDSTLKIQPAELGDSAVYLCASSLTGETQYFGAGTRLSVL.

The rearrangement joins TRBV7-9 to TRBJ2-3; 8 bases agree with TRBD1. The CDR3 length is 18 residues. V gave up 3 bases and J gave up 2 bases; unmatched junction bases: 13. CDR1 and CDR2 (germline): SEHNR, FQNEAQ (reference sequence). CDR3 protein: CASSFSPTSGQDTDTQYF. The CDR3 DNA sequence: TGTGCCAGCAGCTTTTCCCCGACGTCGGGACAGGACACAGATACGCAGTATTTT.

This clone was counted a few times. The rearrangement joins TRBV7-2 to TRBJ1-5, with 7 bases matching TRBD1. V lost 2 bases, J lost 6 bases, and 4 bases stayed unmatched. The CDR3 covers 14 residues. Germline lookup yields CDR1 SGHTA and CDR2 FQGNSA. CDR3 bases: TGTGCCAGCAGCTTAAGCAGGGGGAGTCAGCCCCAGCATTTT. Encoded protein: CASSLSRGSQPQHF.

The CDR3 spells CASMRQYNTGELFF. CDR3 DNA: TGTGCCAGCATGAGACAGTACAACACCGGGGAGCTGTTTTTT. V is TRBV6-6 and J is TRBJ2-2; D might be TRBD1 (5 bases). The CDR3 spans 14 residues. Germline V gives CDR1 MNHNY, CDR2 SVGAGI (reference sequence). V was cut by 7 bases and J by 2 bases, with 11 bases left in between.

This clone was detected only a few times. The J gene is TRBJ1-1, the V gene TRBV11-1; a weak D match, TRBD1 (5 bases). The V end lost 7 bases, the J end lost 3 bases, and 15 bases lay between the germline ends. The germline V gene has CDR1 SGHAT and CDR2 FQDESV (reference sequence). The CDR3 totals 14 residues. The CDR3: CASMGLGRYTEAFF. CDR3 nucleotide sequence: TGTGCCAGCATGGGGTTGGGGCGCTACACTGAAGCTTTCTTT. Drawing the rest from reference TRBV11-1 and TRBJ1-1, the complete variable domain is EAEVAQSPRYKITEKSQAVAFWCDPISGHATLYWYRQILGQGPELLVQFQDESVVDDSQLPKDRFSAERLKGVDSTLKIQPAELGDSAMYLCASMGLGRYTEAFFGQGTRLTVV.

CDR3 in amino acids: CASSLSVRGSGYTF. As DNA, the CDR3 is TGTGCCAGCAGTTTATCGGTCAGGGGCTCTGGCTACACCTTC. This chain joins TRBV27 and TRBJ1-2, with a weak D call TRBD1 (6 bases). V lost 0 bases, J lost 7 bases, and 12 bases lay in between. This CDR3 has 14 amino acids. Germline V CDR1 and CDR2: MNHEY, SMNVEV (reference sequence).

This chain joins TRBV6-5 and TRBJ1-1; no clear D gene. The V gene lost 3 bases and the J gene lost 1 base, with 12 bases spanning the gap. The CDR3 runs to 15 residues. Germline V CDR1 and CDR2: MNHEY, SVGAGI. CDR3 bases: TGTGCCAGCAGTTATGCCCGGGGAAGGAACACTGAAGCTTTCTTT. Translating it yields CASSYARGRNTEAFF.

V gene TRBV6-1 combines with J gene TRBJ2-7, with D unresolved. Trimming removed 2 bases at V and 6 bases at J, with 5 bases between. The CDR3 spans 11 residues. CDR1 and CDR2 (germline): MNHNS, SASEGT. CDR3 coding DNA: TGTGCCAGCAGTGAAACAGCCGAGCAGTACTTC. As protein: CASSETAEQYF.

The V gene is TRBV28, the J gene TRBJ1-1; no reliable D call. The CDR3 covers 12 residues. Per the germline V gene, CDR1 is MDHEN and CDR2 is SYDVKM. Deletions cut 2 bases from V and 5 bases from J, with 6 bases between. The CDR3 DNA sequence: TGTGCCAGCAGTTTAACTAGGACTGAAGCTTTCTTT. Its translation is CASSLTRTEAFF.